The 29 T cell receptor beta chains in this list originate from one sample, sequenced in a study of blood T cell repertoires in COVID-19. Here immunoSEQ multiplex PCR was the method, and the copy in TCRdb shows in-frame clones only, minus some. The sample includes 49,000 or so clones, 80% to 90% of them seen just once. Sequencing was performed on peripheral blood. These receptors all stem from a man aged 50-59 years with active COVID-19.

J is TRBJ1-5 and V is TRBV2; D not resolved. Trimming left V 4 bases short and J 7 bases short, with 14 bases between. The CDR3 totals 14 residues. Germline V gives CDR1 SNHLY, CDR2 FYNNEI. The DNA for the CDR3 is TGTGCCAGCAGTGTCGGTCTGAACCCCCAGCCCCAGCATTTT. Protein product: CASSVGLNPQPQHF. Full variable domain (rest looked up from reference TRBV2 and TRBJ1-5): EPEVTQTPSHQVTQMGQEVILRCVPISNHLYFYWYRQILGQKVEFLVSFYNNEISEKSEIFDDQFSVERPDGSNFTLKIRSTKLEDSAMYFCASSVGLNPQPQHFGDGTRLSIL.

The chain has TRBV28 and TRBJ2-7; D is ambiguous. Germline lookup yields CDR1 MDHEN and CDR2 SYDVKM. Between the trimmed V and J ends, which lost 5 bases and 2 bases, there was a span of 4 bases. CDR3 length: 11 amino acids. The CDR3 DNA reads as TGTGCCAGCAGTGCGACCTACGAGCAGTACTTC. Translated: CASSATYEQYF.

J is TRBJ1-1 and V is TRBV18; D gene ambiguous. The CDR3 runs to 13 residues. V was pared by 2 bases and J by 0 bases, with 4 bases between. Germline values: CDR1 KGHSH, CDR2 LQKENI. The CDR3 sequence is CASSPSVNTEAFF. As DNA, the CDR3 is TGTGCCAGCTCACCATCGGTGAACACTGAAGCTTTCTTT.

V and J are TRBV5-6 and TRBJ1-6; 9 bases align to TRBD1. This CDR3 is 17 amino acids long. Germline V gene sequence: CDR1 SGHDT, CDR2 YYEEEE. Unmatched junction bases numbered 15, after V lost 4 bases and J lost 10 bases. The CDR3 nucleotides are TGTGCCAGCAGCCGTCGTGCCGGGACAGGGAAGGGCTCACCCCTCCACTTT. It specifies CASSRRAGTGKGSPLHF. The entire variable domain, with the rest obtained from reference TRBV5-6 and TRBJ1-6, is as follows: DAGVTQSPTHLIKTRGQQVTLRCSPKSGHDTVSWYQQALGQGPQFIFQYYEEEERQRGNFPDRFSGHQFPNYSSELNVNALLLGDSALYLCASSRRAGTGKGSPLHFGNGTRLTVT.

The rearrangement joins TRBV6-4 to TRBJ1-6; perhaps TRBD1 as D (5 bases). This CDR3 comprises 15 residues. V was pared by 2 bases and J by 13 bases, with 18 bases between. Germline lookup yields CDR1 MRHNA and CDR2 SNTAGT. This CDR3 reads CASSDQAGTGFPLHF. The CDR3 DNA reads TGTGCCAGCAGTGACCAGGCGGGGACTGGGTTCCCCCTCCACTTT.

J is TRBJ2-7 and V is TRBV11-3; 9 nucleotides match TRBD1. Per germline, CDR1 SGHNT and CDR2 YENEEA. Losses at the gene ends were 5 bases for V and 5 bases for J; bases not matched to a gene: 13. The CDR3 is 16 residues long. This CDR3 is CASSLGGGQGFNEQYF. As DNA, the CDR3 is TGTGCCAGCAGCCTAGGGGGGGGACAGGGCTTCAACGAGCAGTACTTC.

The rearrangement links TRBV3-1 (or the pseudogene TRBV3-2) to TRBJ2-2; D possibly corresponds to TRBD1 (5 bases). V lost 1 base and J lost 7, with 7 bases in between. CDR3 length equals 13 residues. Germline assignment: CDR1 LGHDT and CDR2 YNNKEL (reference sequence). The CDR3: CASSQVDSGELFF. The DNA of the CDR3 is TGTGCCAGCAGCCAAGTTGACAGCGGGGAGCTGTTTTTT.

The V and J genes are TRBV9 and TRBJ1-3, with D uncertain. The CDR3 length is 15 residues. Germline loops: CDR1 SGDLS, CDR2 YYNGEE. V shed 1 base and J shed 4 bases, with 12 bases lying between them. CDR3 DNA sequence: TGTGCCAGCAGCGTAACTGGTTCGGTGGGAAACACCATATATTTT. This encodes CASSVTGSVGNTIYF.

J is TRBJ2-7 and V is TRBV25-1, with TRBD1 identical over 10 bases. V lost 5 bases and J lost 2; bases outside the gene matches: 3. The germline gives CDR1 MGHDK, CDR2 SYGVNS. This CDR3 region has 14 residues. The CDR3 DNA is TGTGCCAGCAGTCCCGGGACAGGGGCCTACGAGCAGTACTTC. Encoded protein: CASSPGTGAYEQYF.

The genes are TRBV18 and TRBJ2-7, with 8 bases aligning to TRBD1. Losses at the gene ends were 6 bases for V and 3 bases for J; bases not matched to a gene: 10. The CDR3 is made up of 15 amino acids. Germline CDR1 is KGHSH and CDR2 is LQKENI. The CDR3 DNA follows: TGTGCCAGCTCGGATGGGACAGGCCTGGTCTACGAGCAGTACTTC. This gives the protein CASSDGTGLVYEQYF.

J is TRBJ1-2 and V is TRBV28; D might be TRBD1 (5 bases). Germline V gives CDR1 MDHEN, CDR2 SYDVKM. V lost 6 bases to trimming and J lost 2 bases, with 13 bases between them. The CDR3 has 14 residues. The CDR3 DNA follows: TGTGCCAGCAGAGGGGCGGAGACCAACTATGGCTACACCTTC. Protein product: CASRGAETNYGYTF.

This clone turned up a few times. The chain is built from TRBV7-9 and TRBJ2-7; 9 nucleotides line up with TRBD1. CDR1 and CDR2 from the germline V gene are SEHNR and FQNEAQ (reference sequence). After removal of 5 bases from V and 0 bases from J, the junction contained 2 bases not matched to a gene. The CDR3 covers 14 residues. The CDR3, as DNA: TGTGCCAGCAGCGAACAGGGGGCCTCCTACGAGCAGTACTTC. Translation gives CASSEQGASYEQYF.

This clone appeared a few times. The V and J genes are TRBV7-6 and TRBJ2-5; the match to TRBD1 covers 10 bases. V lost 0 bases and J lost 4; bases outside the gene matches: 5. Per germline, CDR1 SGHVS and CDR2 FNYEAQ. The CDR3 spans 16 residues. The DNA for the CDR3 is TGTGCCAGCAGCTTAGCCCGACAGGGGGCGGGAGAGACCCAGTACTTC. Protein product: CASSLARQGAGETQYF.

The chain is built from TRBV6-2 or TRBV6-3 and TRBJ1-5; TRBD1 matches 10 bases. Looked up from germline, CDR1 is MNHEY and CDR2 is SVGEGT. CDR3 length: 15 amino acids. V dropped 5 bases and J dropped 6; count of bases not matched to a gene: 7. This CDR3 is CASSTTGGGSQPQHF. In DNA form, the CDR3 reads TGTGCCAGCAGTACGACAGGGGGCGGGAGTCAGCCCCAGCATTTT.

V gene TRBV9 combines with J gene TRBJ1-2; D is ambiguous. Germline CDR1 SGDLS, CDR2 YYNGEE. This CDR3 has 14 amino acids. V was cut by 0 bases and J by 4 bases, with 10 bases left in between. The DNA for the CDR3 is TGTGCCAGCAGCGTAGCTCGGGGTACCTATGGCTACACCTTC. Its translation: CASSVARGTYGYTF.

The chain couples TRBV4-1 to TRBJ1-5; D gene uncertain. The length of the CDR3 is 12 residues. Germline CDR1 and CDR2: MGHRA and YSYEKL. V gave up 3 bases and J gave up 4 bases, with 4 bases separating them. The CDR3 sequence is CASSHQNQPQHF. The CDR3 coding sequence is TGCGCCAGCAGCCACCAAAATCAGCCCCAGCATTTT.

This clone appeared a few times. The V gene is TRBV19, the J gene TRBJ1-5; D is uncertain. This CDR3 region has 14 residues. The germline V gene encodes CDR1 LNHDA and CDR2 SQIVND (reference sequence). The V gene lost 11 bases and the J gene lost 3 bases, with 17 bases spanning the gap. The CDR3 region is CAVGDWGNNQPQHF. CDR3 nucleotides: TGTGCCGTGGGAGACTGGGGAAACAATCAGCCCCAGCATTTT.

V gene TRBV4-3 combines with J gene TRBJ1-6; D is uncertain. Germline CDR1 LGHNA, CDR2 YSLEER. The CDR3 extends over 16 amino acids. V was pared by 3 bases and J by 8 bases, with 17 bases between. The CDR3 sequence: CASSQSFGDPHSPLHF. The CDR3 bases are TGCGCCAGCAGCCAGTCCTTTGGAGACCCCCATTCACCCCTCCACTTT.

The chain joins TRBV10-3 to TRBJ1-4; the match to TRBD1 covers 9 bases. This CDR3 has 12 residues. From germline, CDR1 is ENHRY and CDR2 SYGVKD. The CDR3 region has the DNA TGTGCAGCGGGACAGGGTAATGAAAAACTGTTTTTT. Residues: CAAGQGNEKLFF.

The chain employs TRBV15 and TRBJ2-1; 13 nucleotides agree with TRBD2. The V segment lost 3 bases and the J segment 6 bases; nucleotides outside the gene matches: 8. CDR1 and CDR2 from the germline V gene are LNHNV and YYDKDF (reference sequence). The CDR3 loop spans 17 amino acids. The CDR3 protein is CATSRIHTSGGANEQFF. CDR3 bases: TGTGCCACCAGCAGGATACATACTAGCGGGGGGGCCAATGAGCAGTTCTTC.

The chain combines TRBV10-3 with TRBJ2-7; 7 bases are shared with TRBD1. V lost 1 base, J lost 3 bases, and 6 bases stayed unmatched. The CDR3 is 15 amino acids. CDR1 ENHRY and CDR2 SYGVKD come from the germline V gene. The CDR3 nucleotides read TGTGCCATCAGTGAGTACCGGGACAGCTTCTACGAGCAGTACTTC. This sequence encodes CAISEYRDSFYEQYF.

The J gene is TRBJ2-1, the V gene TRBV4-2, with 9 bases that match TRBD2. V lost 2 bases to trimming and J lost 6 bases; unmatched junction nucleotides: 5. Germline CDR1 reads LGHNA; CDR2 reads YNFKEQ. The CDR3 consists of 15 residues. CDR3 nucleotide sequence: TGTGCCAGCAGCCAAAGGGGACTAGCCGGCAATGAGCAGTTCTTC. Its protein product is CASSQRGLAGNEQFF.

The rearrangement links TRBV2 to TRBJ2-3, with TRBD2 matching 10 bases. Trimming took 10 bases from V and 3 from J; bases not matched to a gene: 10. This CDR3 contains 15 residues. In germline, CDR1 is SNHLY, CDR2 FYNNEI. The CDR3 sequence is CAIASGSSWTDTQYF. The CDR3, as DNA: TGTGCCATCGCTAGCGGGAGTTCTTGGACAGATACGCAGTATTTT.

The rearrangement joins TRBV5-8 to TRBJ1-4; 11 bases line up with TRBD1. This CDR3 region has 18 residues. CDR1 is SGHTS and CDR2 is YDEGEE in the germline V gene. The V segment lost 3 bases and the J segment 8 bases; nucleotides outside the gene matches: 15. The DNA of the CDR3 is TGTGCCAGCAGCTACTGGGACAGGGGGGGAGGGGAGGAGGAAAAACTGTTTTTT. It codes for CASSYWDRGGGEEEKLFF.

The J gene is TRBJ2-1, the V gene TRBV6-6; 7 bases map to TRBD2. The trim removed 8 bases at V and 5 bases at J, leaving 6 bases unmatched. This CDR3 is 13 amino acids long. CDR1 and CDR2 from the germline V gene are MNHNY and SVGAGI (reference sequence). CDR3 nucleotide sequence: TGTGCCAGCTCCGCGGGAGCCCACAATGAGCAGTTCTTC. Encoded protein: CASSAGAHNEQFF.

The V gene is TRBV7-8, the J gene TRBJ1-1, with D possibly TRBD1 on 5 matching bases. Between the trimmed V and J ends, which lost 5 bases and 0 bases, there was a span of 16 bases. The length of the CDR3 is 16 residues. Per germline, CDR1 SGHVS and CDR2 FQNEAQ. CDR3 coding DNA: TGTGCCAGCAGCGACCCCCGGACATCCTTGAACACTGAAGCTTTCTTT. It is translated as CASSDPRTSLNTEAFF. Combining the CDR3 with reference TRBV7-8 and TRBJ1-1 gives the whole variable domain GAGVSQSPRYKVAKRGQDVALRCDPISGHVSLFWYQQALGQGPEFLTYFQNEAQLDKSGLPSDRFFAERPEGSVSTLKIQRTQQEDSAVYLCASSDPRTSLNTEAFFGQGTRLTVV.

The genes are TRBV12-5 and TRBJ2-4; D remains ambiguous. The CDR3 runs to 11 residues. Per germline, CDR1 LGHNT and CDR2 FRNRAP. The V and J ends lost 2 bases and 10 bases respectively, with 6 bases between them. The CDR3 coding sequence is TGTGCTAGTGGTTTGATCGGGATTCAGTACTTC. Translation gives CASGLIGIQYF.

The chain joins TRBV14 to TRBJ2-1, with unresolved D. The germline V gene encodes CDR1 SGHDN and CDR2 FVKESK. The V end lost 0 bases, the J end lost 2 bases, and 8 bases lay between the germline ends. The CDR3 loop spans 15 amino acids. The CDR3 protein is CASSQELGPYNEQFF. DNA for the CDR3: TGTGCCAGCAGCCAAGAGCTGGGCCCCTACAATGAGCAGTTCTTC. Filled out from reference TRBV14 and TRBJ2-1, the complete variable domain reads EAGVTQFPSHSVIEKGQTVTLRCDPISGHDNLYWYRRVMGKEIKFLLHFVKESKQDESGMPNNRFLAERTGGTYSTLKVQPAELEDSGVYFCASSQELGPYNEQFFGPGTRLTVL.

V and J are TRBV3-1 (or the pseudogene TRBV3-2) and TRBJ1-1, with 9 bases lining up with TRBD1. This CDR3 has 14 residues. Germline V gives CDR1 LGHDT, CDR2 YNNKEL (reference sequence). V lost 5 bases, J lost 1 base, and 2 bases stayed unmatched. The CDR3, as DNA: TGTGCCAGCAGCGCGGGACAGGGGAACACTGAAGCTTTCTTT. This sequence encodes CASSAGQGNTEAFF.